This T cell receptor (beta chain) was captured by sequencing in a study of a mutant IDH1 vaccine in newly diagnosed glioma. Study background: Vaccine administration was initiated 4-6 weeks following radiotherapy alone, or with temozolomide cycles.

Germline lookup yields CDR1 LNHDA and CDR2 SQIVND (reference sequence). This CDR3 is built from 13 residues. V gave up 5 bases and J gave up 5 bases, with 12 bases separating them. Sequencing was performed with immunoSEQ multiplex PCR; in TCRdb, only in-frame clones are kept and a portion is missing. The sample shows tens of thousands of clones, approximately 83% of them seen only once. The time point is: week 5, during vaccination. One vaccine dose held 300 ug of mutant IDH1 20-mer peptide and came with topical imiquimod. New IDH1-mutant, ATRX-lost WHO grade 3 or 4 astrocytomas occurred in donors. This clone was seen a few times. The target antigen is unknown. Other DNA sequences in the same sample also yield this CDR3.

The receptor comes from a man aged 35-49 years with glioma. Here the sequenced sample was PBMCs, taken from a glioma patient whose treatment included an IDH1 peptide vaccine. This rearrangement joins TRBV19 to TRBJ1-1; a weak D match, TRBD1 (5 bases). The CDR3 DNA follows: TGTGCCAGTAGTCCGGGGGGGAATACTGAAGCTTTCTTT. Protein sequence: CASSPGGNTEAFF.